The clone carrying this T cell receptor beta chain was seen ten or more times. Its antigen is still unknown. The V gene's germline CDR1 is SEHNR and CDR2 FQNEAQ (reference sequence). Trimming pared 4 bases from V and 4 bases from J, leaving 16 bases between. The CDR3 is made up of 15 amino acids. The data were taken from a study of response to subunit inactivated influenza vaccine. One entry per CDR3 protein, called by TCRdb with MiXCR from the RT-PCR reads. The sample lists roughly 780,000 distinct CDR3 sequences, around a sixth occurring once. Regarding the study as a whole: It was suggested by the authors that few new T cells are recruited by each seasonal influenza vaccination.

The V call is TRBV7-9, the J call TRBJ1-2; possible D gene TRBD1, 5 bases. The clonotype was recovered from a man in his fifties or sixties who received an inactivated influenza vaccine. The sequenced sample was PBMCs from blood, obtained 4 to 6 days after vaccination. CDR3 in amino acids: CASSYDHRSLYGYTF. The CDR3 nucleotides are TGTGCCAGCAGCTATGACCACAGGAGCCTCTATGGCTACACCTTC.